This TCR beta chain originates from a study of cytotoxic CD8 clonotypes in ibrutinib-treated CLL. Findings and limits, study-wide: Under therapy, public clonotypes either contracted or stayed stable, and they were uncommon.

In regard to this clone: Antigen: not known.

This table comes from immunoSEQ multiplex PCR, and its TCRdb copy is limited to in-frame clones, with some not included. The repertoire consists of some 130,000 clones, with approximately 83% occurring once and the leading ten covering over 2%. Trimming shortened V by 5 bases and J by 1 base, and 18 bases separated the two germline ends. The CDR3 has 17 amino acids. Germline values: CDR1 SGHNT, CDR2 YYREEE (reference sequence). The clonotype comes from a human donor with chronic lymphocytic leukemia. Source: PBMCs, taken after 24 months of ibrutinib treatment. V usage is TRBV5-4 and J usage is TRBJ2-2; D remains unclear. This CDR3 is CASSMRSGPMNTGELFF. Written as DNA, the CDR3 is TGTGCCAGCAGTATGAGGTCTGGACCCATGAACACCGGGGAGCTGTTTTTT.